This T cell receptor beta chain originates from a study of blood T cell repertoires in COVID-19. As for the study in general: COVID-19 samples from acute and convalescent phases originated in the United States, Italy and Spain. Sources were T cells, B-cell-depleted T cells, or PBMCs; the material itself was cDNA or gDNA.

V was pared by 0 bases and J by 0 bases, with 13 bases between. CDR1 and CDR2 from the germline V gene are SGHRS and YFSETQ. This CDR3 has 17 amino acids. Recruits, aged roughly 18 to 95 years, lived in 20 to 30 US areas. Membership in each cohort depended on participant-reported clinical history. Assay: immunoSEQ multiplex PCR; the TCRdb copy retains only in-frame clones and omits some. The sample holds 250,000 to 350,000 clones, 70% to 90% seen once. In regard to this clone: Additional DNA sequences in this sample encode the identical CDR3.

This sequence was found in a woman in her 30s who had recovered from COVID-19. The source material was PBMCs or T cells enriched from blood (not recorded which). V is TRBV5-1 and J is TRBJ1-3; D is perhaps TRBD1 (6 bases). The CDR3 protein is CASSLGGTGSSGNTIYF. CDR3 nucleotide sequence: TGCGCCAGCAGCTTGGGGGGTACAGGGTCCTCTGGAAACACCATATATTTT.